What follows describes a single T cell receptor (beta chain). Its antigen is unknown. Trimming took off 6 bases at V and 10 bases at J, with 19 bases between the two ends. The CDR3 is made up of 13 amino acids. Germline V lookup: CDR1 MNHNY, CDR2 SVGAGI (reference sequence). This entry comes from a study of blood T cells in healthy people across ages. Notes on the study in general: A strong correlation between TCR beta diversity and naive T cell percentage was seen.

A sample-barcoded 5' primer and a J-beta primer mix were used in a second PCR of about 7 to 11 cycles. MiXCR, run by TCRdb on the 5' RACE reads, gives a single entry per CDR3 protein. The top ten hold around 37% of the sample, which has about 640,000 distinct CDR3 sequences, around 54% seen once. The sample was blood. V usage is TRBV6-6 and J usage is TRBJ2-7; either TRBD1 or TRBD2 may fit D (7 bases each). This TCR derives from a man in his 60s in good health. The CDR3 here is CASSSQGGRAQYF. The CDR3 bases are TGTGCCAGCAGCTCCCAGGGGGGGAGGGCCCAGTACTTC.